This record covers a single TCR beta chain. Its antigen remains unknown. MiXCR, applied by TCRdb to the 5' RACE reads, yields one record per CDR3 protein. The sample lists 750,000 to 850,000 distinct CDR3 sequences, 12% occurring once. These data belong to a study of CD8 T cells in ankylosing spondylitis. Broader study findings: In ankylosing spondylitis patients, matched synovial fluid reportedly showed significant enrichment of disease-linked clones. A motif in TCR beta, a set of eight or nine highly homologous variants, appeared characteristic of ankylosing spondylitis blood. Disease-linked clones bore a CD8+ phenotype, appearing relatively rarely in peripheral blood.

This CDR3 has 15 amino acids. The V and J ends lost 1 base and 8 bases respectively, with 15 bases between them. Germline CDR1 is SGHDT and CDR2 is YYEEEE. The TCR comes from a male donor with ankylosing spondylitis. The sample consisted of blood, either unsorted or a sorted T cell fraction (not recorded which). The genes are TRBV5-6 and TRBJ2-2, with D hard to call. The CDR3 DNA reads TGTGCCAGCAGCTTGCCGCAGTCGCACCGAGGGGAGCTGTTTTTT. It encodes CASSLPQSHRGELFF. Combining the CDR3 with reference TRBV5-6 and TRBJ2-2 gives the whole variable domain DAGVTQSPTHLIKTRGQQVTLRCSPKSGHDTVSWYQQALGQGPQFIFQYYEEEERQRGNFPDRFSGHQFPNYSSELNVNALLLGDSALYLCASSLPQSHRGELFFGEGSRLTVL.